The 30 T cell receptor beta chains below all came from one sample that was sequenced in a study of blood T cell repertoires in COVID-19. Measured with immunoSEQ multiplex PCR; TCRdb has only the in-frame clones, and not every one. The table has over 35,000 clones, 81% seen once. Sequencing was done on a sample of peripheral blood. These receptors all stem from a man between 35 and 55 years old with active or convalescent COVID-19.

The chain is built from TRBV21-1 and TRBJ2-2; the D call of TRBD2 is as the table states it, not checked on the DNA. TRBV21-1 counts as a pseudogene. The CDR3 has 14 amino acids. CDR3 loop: CASSRGVSTGELFF. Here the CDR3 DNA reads TGTGCCAGCAGCCGGGGGGTGAGCACCGGGGAGCTGTTTTTT.

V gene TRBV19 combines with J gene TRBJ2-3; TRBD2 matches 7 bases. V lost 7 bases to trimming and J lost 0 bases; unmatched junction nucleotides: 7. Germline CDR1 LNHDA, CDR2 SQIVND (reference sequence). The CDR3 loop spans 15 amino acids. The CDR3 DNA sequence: TGTGCCAGTATTCCGGGTAGCGGGAGCACAGATACGCAGTATTTT. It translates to CASIPGSGSTDTQYF.

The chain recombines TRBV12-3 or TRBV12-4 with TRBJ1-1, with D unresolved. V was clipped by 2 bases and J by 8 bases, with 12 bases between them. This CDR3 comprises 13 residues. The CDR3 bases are TGTGCCAGCAGTTTATTCCTAACCGCGGAAGCTTTCTTT. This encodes CASSLFLTAEAFF.

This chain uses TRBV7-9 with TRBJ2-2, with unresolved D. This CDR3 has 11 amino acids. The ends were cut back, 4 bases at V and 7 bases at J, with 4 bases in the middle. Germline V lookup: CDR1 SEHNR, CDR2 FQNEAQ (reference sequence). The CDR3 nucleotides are TGTGCCAGCAGCTCCGTCGGGGAGCTGTTTTTT. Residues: CASSSVGELFF.

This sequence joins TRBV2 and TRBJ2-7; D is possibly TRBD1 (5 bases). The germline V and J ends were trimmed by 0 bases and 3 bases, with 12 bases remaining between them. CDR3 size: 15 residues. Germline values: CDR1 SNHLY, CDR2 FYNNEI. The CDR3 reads CASSEAGPSGYEQYF. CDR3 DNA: TGTGCCAGCAGTGAAGCGGGGCCGTCCGGCTACGAGCAGTACTTC. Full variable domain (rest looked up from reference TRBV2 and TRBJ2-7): EPEVTQTPSHQVTQMGQEVILRCVPISNHLYFYWYRQILGQKVEFLVSFYNNEISEKSEIFDDQFSVERPDGSNFTLKIRSTKLEDSAMYFCASSEAGPSGYEQYFGPGTRLTVT.

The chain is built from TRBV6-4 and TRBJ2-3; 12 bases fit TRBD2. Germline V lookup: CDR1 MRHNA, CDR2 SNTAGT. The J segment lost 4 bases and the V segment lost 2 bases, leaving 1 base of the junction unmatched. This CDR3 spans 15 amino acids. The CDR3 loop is CASSDTSGGSDTQYF. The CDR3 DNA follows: TGTGCCAGCAGTGACACTAGCGGGGGGTCAGATACGCAGTATTTT.

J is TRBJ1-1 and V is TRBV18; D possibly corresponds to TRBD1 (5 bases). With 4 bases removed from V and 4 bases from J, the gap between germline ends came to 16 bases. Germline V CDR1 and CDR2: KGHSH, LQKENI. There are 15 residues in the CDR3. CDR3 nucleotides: TGTGCCAGCTCACTCTCCAGGGCGAGATCCACTGAAGCTTTCTTT. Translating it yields CASSLSRARSTEAFF.

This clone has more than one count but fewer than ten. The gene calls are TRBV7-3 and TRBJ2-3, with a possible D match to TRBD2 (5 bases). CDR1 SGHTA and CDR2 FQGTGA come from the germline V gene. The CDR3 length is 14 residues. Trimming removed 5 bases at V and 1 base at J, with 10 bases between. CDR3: CASSTSGGTDTQYF. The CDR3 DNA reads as TGTGCCAGCAGCACTAGTGGAGGCACAGATACGCAGTATTTT.

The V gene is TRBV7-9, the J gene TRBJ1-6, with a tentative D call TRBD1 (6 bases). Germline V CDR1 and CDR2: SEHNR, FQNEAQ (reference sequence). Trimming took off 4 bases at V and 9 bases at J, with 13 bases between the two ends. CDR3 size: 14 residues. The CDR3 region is CASSSEGGLSPLHF. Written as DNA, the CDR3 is TGTGCCAGCAGCTCAGAGGGGGGGCTTTCACCCCTCCACTTT.

The CDR3 protein is CASSPLGRDEAFF. The CDR3 DNA follows: TGTGCCAGCTCACCACTGGGGCGAGATGAAGCTTTCTTT. This chain links TRBV18 with TRBJ1-1; D might be TRBD1 (5 bases). CDR1 KGHSH and CDR2 LQKENI come from the germline V gene. V lost 1 base to trimming and J lost 7 bases, with 10 bases between them. The CDR3 contains 13 residues.

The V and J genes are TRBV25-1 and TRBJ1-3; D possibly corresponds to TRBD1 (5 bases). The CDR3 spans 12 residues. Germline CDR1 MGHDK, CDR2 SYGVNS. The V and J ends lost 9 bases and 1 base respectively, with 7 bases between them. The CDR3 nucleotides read TGTGCCAGGGGGACTTCTGGAAACACCATATATTTT. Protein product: CARGTSGNTIYF.

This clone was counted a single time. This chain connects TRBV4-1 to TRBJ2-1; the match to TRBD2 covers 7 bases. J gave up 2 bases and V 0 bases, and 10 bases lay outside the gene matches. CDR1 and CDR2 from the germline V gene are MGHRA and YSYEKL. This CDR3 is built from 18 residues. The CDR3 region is CASSQDQGGGPPYNEQFF. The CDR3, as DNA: TGCGCCAGCAGCCAAGATCAGGGCGGGGGTCCTCCCTACAATGAGCAGTTCTTC.

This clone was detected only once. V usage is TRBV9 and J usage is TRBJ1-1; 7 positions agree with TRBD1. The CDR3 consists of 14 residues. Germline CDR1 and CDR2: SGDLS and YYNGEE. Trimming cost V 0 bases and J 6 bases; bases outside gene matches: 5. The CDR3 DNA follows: TGTGCCAGCAGCGTAGACGAGGGGGCCGCTGAAGCTTTCTTT. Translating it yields CASSVDEGAAEAFF.

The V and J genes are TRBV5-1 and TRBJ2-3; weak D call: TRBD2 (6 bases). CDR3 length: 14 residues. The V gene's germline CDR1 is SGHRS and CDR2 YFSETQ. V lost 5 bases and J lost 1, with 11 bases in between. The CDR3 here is CASSGGKGTDTQYF. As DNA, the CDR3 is TGCGCCAGCAGTGGGGGGAAAGGCACAGATACGCAGTATTTT.

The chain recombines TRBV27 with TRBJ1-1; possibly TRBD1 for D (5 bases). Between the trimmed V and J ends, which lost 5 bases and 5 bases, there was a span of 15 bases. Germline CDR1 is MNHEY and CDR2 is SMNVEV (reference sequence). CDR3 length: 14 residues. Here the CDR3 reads CASSLLPGGTEAFF. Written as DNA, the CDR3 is TGTGCCAGCAGTCTCCTCCCCGGGGGGACTGAAGCTTTCTTT.

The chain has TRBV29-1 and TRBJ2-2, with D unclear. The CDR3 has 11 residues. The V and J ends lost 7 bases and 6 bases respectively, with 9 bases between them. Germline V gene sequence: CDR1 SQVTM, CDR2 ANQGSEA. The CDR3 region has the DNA TGCAGCGCAAACAACCCCGGGGAGCTGTTTTTT. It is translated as CSANNPGELFF.

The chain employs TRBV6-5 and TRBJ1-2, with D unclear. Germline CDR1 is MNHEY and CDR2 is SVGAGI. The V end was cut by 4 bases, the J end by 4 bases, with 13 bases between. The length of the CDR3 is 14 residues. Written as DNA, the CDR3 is TGTGCCAGCAGTTGGAGGACCCAAGGCTATGGCTACACCTTC. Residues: CASSWRTQGYGYTF.

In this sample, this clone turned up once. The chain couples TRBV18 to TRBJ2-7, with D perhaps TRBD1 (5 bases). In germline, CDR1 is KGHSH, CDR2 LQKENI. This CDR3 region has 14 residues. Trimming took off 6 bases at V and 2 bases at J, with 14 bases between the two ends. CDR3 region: CASSNQGPAYEQYF. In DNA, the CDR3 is TGTGCCAGCTCCAACCAGGGTCCCGCCTACGAGCAGTACTTC.

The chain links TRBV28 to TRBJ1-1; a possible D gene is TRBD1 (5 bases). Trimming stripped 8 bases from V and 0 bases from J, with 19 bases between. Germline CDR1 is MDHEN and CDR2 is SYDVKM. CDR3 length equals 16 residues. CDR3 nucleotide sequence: TGTGCCAGCGAAAGAAGTTCCGGGACTGTGAACACTGAAGCTTTCTTT. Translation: CASERSSGTVNTEAFF.

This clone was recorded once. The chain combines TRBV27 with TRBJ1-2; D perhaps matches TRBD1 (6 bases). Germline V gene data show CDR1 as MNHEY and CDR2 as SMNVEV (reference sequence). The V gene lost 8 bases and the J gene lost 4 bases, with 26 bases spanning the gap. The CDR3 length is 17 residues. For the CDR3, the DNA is TGTGCCAGCTCCTTTCGGTTAAGGACAGACCTATTCTATGGCTACACCTTC. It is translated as CASSFRLRTDLFYGYTF.

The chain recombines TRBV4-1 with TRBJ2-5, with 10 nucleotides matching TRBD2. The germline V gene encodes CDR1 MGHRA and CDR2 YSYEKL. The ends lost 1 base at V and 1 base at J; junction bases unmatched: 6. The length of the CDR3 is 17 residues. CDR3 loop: CASSQGWTSGSQETQYF. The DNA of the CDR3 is TGCGCCAGCAGCCAAGGTTGGACTAGCGGATCCCAAGAGACCCAGTACTTC.

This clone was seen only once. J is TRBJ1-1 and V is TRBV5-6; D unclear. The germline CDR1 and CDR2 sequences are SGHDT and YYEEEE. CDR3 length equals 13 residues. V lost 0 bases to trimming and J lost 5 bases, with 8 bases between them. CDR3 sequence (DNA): TGTGCCAGCAGCTTGGGGGCGCATACTGAAGCTTTCTTT. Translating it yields CASSLGAHTEAFF.

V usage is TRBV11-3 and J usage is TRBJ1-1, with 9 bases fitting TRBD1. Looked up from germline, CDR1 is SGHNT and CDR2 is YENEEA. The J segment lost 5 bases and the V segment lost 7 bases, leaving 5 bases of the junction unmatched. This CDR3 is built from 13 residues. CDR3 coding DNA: TGTGCCAGCAACAGGGGGCGGGGAACTGAAGCTTTCTTT. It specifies CASNRGRGTEAFF.

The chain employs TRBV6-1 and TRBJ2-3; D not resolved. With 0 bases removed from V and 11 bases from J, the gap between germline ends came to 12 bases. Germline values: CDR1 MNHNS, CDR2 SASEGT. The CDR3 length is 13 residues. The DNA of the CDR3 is TGTGCCAGCAGTGAAGCGCTGACTCGAGGGCAGTATTTT. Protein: CASSEALTRGQYF.

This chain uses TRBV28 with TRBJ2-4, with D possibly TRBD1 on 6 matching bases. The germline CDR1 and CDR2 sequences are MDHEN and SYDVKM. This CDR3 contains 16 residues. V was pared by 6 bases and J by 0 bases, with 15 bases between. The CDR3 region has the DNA TGTGCCAGCAGCCCCGACAGGATTGTAGCCAAAAACATTCAGTACTTC. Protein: CASSPDRIVAKNIQYF.

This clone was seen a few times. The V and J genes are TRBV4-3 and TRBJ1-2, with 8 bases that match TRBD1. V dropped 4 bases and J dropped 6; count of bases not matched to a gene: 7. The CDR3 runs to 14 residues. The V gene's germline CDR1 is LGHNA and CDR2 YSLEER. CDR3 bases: TGCGCCAGCAGCCGAGGGACAGGACCAAATGGCTACACCTTC. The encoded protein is CASSRGTGPNGYTF.

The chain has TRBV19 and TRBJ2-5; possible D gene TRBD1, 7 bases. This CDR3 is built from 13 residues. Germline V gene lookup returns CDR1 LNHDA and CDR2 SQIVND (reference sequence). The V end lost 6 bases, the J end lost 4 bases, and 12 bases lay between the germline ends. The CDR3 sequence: CASSHRGGETQYF. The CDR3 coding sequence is TGTGCCAGTAGCCACAGGGGAGGAGAGACCCAGTACTTC.

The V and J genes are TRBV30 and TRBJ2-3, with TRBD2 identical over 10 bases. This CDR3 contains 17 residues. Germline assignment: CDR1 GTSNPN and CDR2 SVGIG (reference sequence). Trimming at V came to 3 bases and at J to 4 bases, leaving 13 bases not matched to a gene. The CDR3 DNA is TGTGCCTGGAGACCTAGCGGGAGAGGTAGGGGGCCAGATACGCAGTATTTT. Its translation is CAWRPSGRGRGPDTQYF.

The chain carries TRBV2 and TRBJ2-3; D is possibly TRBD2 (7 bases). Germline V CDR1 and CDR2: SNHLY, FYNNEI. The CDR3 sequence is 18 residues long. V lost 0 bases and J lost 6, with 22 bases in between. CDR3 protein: CASSEAWGGDTSPDTQYF. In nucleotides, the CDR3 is TGTGCCAGCAGTGAAGCGTGGGGGGGGGACACCAGCCCGGATACGCAGTATTTT.

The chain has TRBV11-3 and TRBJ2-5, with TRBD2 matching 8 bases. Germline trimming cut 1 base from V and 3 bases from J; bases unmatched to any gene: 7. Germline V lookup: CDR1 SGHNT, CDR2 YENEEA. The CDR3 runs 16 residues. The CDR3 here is CASSLGVGGVKETQYF. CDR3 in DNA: TGTGCCAGCAGCTTAGGAGTCGGGGGGGTGAAAGAGACCCAGTACTTC.